A single T cell receptor (beta chain) is shown here with its context. The CDR3 runs to 14 residues. V shed 7 bases and J 3 bases; nucleotides not matched to a gene: 3. Germline CDR1 and CDR2: MNHEY and SVGAGI. The data were taken from a study of blood T cell repertoires in COVID-19. About the study: Material from acute and convalescent COVID-19 was sourced from the United States, Italy and Spain. PBMCs, B-cell-depleted T cells, or T cells were the source of the cDNA or gDNA that made up the material.

Authors' data handling: Researchers report that nucleated cell counts were estimated from reference gene primer amplification. TCRdb keeps only in-frame clones here, not all; method: immunoSEQ multiplex PCR. V and J calls and clone size come straight from that table; D and trimming were deduced from the DNA. The profile shows about 85,000 clones, 85% to 90% of them singletons. This chain connects TRBV6-5 to TRBJ1-5; 10 bases match TRBD1. The receptor comes from a woman at least 80 years old with acute or convalescent COVID-19. The specimen sequenced was peripheral blood. The CDR3 DNA sequence: TGTGCCAGCACGACAGGGGGCGTCAATCAGCCCCAGCATTTT. It codes for CASTTGGVNQPQHF.